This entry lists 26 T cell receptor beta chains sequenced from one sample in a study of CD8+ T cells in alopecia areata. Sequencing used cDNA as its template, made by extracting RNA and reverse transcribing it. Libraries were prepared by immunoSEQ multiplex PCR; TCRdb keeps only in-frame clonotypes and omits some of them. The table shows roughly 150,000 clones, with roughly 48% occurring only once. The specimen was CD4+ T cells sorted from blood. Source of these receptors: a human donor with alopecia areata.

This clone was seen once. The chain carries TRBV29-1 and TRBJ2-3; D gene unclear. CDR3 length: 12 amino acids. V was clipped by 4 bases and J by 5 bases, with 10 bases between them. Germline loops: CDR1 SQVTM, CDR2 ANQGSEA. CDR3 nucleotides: TGCAGCGTTGTACGTTGGGGAGATACGCAGTATTTT. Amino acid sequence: CSVVRWGDTQYF.

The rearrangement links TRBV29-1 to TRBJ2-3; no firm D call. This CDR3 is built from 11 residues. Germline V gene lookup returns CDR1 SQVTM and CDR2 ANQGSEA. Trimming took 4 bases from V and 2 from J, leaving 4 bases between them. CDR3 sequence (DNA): TGCAGCGTTGGACACACAGATACGCAGTATTTT. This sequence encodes CSVGHTDTQYF.

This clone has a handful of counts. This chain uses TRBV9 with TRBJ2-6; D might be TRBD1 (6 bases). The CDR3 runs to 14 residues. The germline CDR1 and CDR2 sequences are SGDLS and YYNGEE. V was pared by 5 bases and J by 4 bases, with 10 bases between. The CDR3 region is CASSTGYGANVLTF. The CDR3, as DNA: TGTGCCAGCAGTACAGGGTACGGGGCCAACGTCCTGACTTTC.

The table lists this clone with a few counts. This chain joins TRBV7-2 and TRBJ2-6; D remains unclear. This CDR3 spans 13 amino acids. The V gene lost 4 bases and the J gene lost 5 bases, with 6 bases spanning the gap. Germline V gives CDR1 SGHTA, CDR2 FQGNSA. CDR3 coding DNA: TGTGCCAGCAGCTCGGCACGGGCCAACGTCCTGACTTTC. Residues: CASSSARANVLTF.

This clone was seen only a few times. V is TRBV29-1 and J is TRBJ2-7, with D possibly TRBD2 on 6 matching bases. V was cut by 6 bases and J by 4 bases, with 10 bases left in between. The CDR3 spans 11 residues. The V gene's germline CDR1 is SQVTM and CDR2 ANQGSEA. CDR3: CSVRGLYEQYF. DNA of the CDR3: TGCAGCGTCCGAGGACTATACGAGCAGTACTTC.

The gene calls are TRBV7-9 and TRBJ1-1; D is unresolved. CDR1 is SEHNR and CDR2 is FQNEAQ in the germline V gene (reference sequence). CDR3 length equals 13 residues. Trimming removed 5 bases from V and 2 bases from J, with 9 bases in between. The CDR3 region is CASSPRRNTEAFF. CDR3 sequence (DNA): TGTGCCAGCAGCCCCAGGCGAAACACTGAAGCTTTCTTT.

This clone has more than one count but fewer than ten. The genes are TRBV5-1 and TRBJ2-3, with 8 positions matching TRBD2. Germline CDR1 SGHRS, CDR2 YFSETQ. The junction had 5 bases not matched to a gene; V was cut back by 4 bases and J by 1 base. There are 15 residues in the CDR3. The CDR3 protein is CASSLSLAGTDTQYF. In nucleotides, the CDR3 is TGCGCCAGCAGCCTGTCACTAGCGGGCACAGATACGCAGTATTTT.

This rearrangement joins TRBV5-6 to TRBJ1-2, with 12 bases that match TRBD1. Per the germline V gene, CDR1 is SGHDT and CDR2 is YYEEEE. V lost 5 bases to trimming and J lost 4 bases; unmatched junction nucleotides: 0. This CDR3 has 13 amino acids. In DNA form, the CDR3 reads TGTGCCAGCAGGGGACAGGGGGCCTATGGCTACACCTTC. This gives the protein CASRGQGAYGYTF.

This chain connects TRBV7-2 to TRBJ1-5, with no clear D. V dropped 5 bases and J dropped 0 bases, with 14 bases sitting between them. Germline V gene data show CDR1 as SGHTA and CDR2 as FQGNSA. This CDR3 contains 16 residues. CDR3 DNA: TGTGCCAGCAGCCCGAGGGCAGGTCATAGCAATCAGCCCCAGCATTTT. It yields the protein CASSPRAGHSNQPQHF.

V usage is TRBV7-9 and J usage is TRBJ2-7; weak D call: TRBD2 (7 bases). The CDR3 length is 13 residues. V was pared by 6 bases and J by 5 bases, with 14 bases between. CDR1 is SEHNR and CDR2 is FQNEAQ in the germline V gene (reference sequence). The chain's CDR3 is CASSSEGGHEQYF. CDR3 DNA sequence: TGTGCCAGCAGTAGTGAGGGGGGGCACGAGCAGTACTTC.

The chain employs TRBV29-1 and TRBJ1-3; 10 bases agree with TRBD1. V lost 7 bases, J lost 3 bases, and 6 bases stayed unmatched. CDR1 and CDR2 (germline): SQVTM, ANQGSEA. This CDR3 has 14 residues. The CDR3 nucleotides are TGCAGCGCCAAGACAGGGGGCCGTGGAAACACCATATATTTT. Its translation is CSAKTGGRGNTIYF.

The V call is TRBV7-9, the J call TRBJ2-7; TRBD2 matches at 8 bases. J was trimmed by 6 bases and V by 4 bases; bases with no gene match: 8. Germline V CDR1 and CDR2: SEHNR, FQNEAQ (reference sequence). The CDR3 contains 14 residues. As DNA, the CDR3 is TGTGCCAGCAGCTCTCCGGGACTAGGATTCGAGCAGTACTTC. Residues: CASSSPGLGFEQYF. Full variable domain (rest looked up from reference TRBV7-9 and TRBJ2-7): DTGVSQNPRHKITKRGQNVTFRCDPISEHNRLYWYRQTLGQGPEFLTYFQNEAQLEKSRLLSDRFSAERPKGSFSTLEIQRTEQGDSAMYLCASSSPGLGFEQYFGPGTRLTVT.

The CDR3 protein is CASSLDSSRGAETQYF. CDR3 sequence (DNA): TGCGCCAGCAGCTTGGACTCCTCGCGGGGGGCGGAGACCCAGTACTTC. The V gene is TRBV5-1, the J gene TRBJ2-5; TRBD2 matches 8 bases. Germline V CDR1 and CDR2: SGHRS, YFSETQ. V shed 0 bases, J shed 5 bases, and the junction held 9 bases outside the gene matches. The CDR3 sequence is 16 residues long.

The CDR3 here is CSGGTSNYGYTF. DNA for the CDR3: TGCAGCGGGGGAACTTCTAACTATGGCTACACCTTC. V usage is TRBV29-1 and J usage is TRBJ1-2, with unresolved D. Germline lookup yields CDR1 SQVTM and CDR2 ANQGSEA. Trimming pared 7 bases from V and 0 bases from J, leaving 9 bases between. The CDR3 runs 12 residues.

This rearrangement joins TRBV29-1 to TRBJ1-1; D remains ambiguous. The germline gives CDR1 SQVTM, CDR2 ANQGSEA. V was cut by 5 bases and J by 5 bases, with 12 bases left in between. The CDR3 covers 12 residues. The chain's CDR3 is CSVNPGRTEAFF. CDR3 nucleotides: TGCAGCGTTAATCCCGGGCGAACTGAAGCTTTCTTT. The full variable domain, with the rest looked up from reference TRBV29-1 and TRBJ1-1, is SAVISQKPSRDICQRGTSLTIQCQVDSQVTMMFWYRQQPGQSLTLIATANQGSEATYESGFVIDKFPISRPNLTFSTLTVSNMSPEDSSIYLCSVNPGRTEAFFGQGTRLTVV.

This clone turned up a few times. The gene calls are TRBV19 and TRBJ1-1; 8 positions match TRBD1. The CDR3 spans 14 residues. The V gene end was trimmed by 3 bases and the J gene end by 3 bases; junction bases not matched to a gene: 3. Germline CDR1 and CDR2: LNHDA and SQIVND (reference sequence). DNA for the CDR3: TGTGCCAGTAGTATCGACAGGGGTGACACTGAAGCTTTCTTT. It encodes CASSIDRGDTEAFF.

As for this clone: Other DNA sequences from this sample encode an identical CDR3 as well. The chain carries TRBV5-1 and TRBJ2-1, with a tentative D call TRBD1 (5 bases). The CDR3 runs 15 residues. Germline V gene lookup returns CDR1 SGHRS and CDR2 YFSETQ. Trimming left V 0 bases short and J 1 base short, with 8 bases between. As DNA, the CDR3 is TGCGCCAGCAGCTTGGCGGCAGGGTCCTACAATGAGCAGTTCTTC. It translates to CASSLAAGSYNEQFF.

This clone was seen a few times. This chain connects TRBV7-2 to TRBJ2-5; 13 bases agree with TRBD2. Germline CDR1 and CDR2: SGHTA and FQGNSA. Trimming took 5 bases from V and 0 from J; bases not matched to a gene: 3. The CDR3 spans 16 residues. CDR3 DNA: TGTGCCAGCAGCCCGGGACTAGCGGGATACCAAGAGACCCAGTACTTC. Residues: CASSPGLAGYQETQYF.

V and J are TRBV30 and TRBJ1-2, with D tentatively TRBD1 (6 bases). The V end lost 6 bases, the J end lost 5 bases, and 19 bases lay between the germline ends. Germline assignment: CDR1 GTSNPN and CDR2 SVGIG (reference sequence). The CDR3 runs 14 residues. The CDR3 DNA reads TGTGCCTGCACCGGGGGGCTCTGGGGTTATGGCTACACCTTC. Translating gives CACTGGLWGYGYTF. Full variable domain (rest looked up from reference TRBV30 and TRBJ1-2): SQTIHQWPATLVQPVGSPLSLECTVEGTSNPNLYWYRQAAGRGLQLLFYSVGIGQISSEVPQNLSASRPQDRQFILSSKKLLLSDSGFYLCACTGGLWGYGYTFGSGTRLTVV.

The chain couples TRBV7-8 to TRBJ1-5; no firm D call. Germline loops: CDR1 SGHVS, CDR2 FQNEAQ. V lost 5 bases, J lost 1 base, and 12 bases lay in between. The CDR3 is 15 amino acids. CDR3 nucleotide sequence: TGTGCCAGCAGCCCCCGTCTAGGGAGCAATCAGCCCCAGCATTTT. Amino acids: CASSPRLGSNQPQHF.

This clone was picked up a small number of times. This chain's CDR3 is CSVDVSRWAEQFF. The CDR3 DNA follows: TGCAGCGTTGATGTCTCCCGGTGGGCGGAGCAGTTCTTC. The rearrangement joins TRBV29-1 to TRBJ2-1; D unclear. Trimming removed 3 bases at V and 10 bases at J, with 16 bases between. Germline V lookup: CDR1 SQVTM, CDR2 ANQGSEA. This CDR3 is 13 amino acids long.

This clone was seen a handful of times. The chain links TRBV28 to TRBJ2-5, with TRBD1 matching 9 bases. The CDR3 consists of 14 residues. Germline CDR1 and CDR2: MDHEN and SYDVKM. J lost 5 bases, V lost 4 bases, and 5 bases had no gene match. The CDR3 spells CASSSTGGFETQYF. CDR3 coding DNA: TGTGCCAGCAGTTCAACAGGGGGCTTCGAGACCCAGTACTTC.

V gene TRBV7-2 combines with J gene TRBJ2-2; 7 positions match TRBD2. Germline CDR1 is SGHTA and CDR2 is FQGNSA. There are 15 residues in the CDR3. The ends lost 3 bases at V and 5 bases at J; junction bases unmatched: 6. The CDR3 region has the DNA TGTGCCAGCAGCTTGAGGAGCGGGACTACCGGGGAGCTGTTTTTT. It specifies CASSLRSGTTGELFF.

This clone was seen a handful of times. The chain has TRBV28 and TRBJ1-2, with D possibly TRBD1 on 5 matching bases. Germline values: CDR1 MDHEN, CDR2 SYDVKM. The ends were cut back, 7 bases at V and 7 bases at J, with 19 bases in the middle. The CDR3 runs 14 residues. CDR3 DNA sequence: TGTGCCAGCACGGATGCCCAGGGAACACCTGGCTACACCTTC. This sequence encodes CASTDAQGTPGYTF.

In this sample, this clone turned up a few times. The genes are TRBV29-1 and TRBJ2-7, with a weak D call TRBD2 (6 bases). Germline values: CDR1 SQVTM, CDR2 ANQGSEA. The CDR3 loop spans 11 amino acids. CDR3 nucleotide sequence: TGCTCCGGGGGAAGCTCCTACGAGCAGTACTTC. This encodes CSGGSSYEQYF.

The CDR3 sequence is CASSLDMAGANVLTF. The CDR3 bases are TGTGCCAGCAGCTTGGATATGGCTGGGGCCAACGTCCTGACTTTC. The chain combines TRBV5-4 with TRBJ2-6; no definite D call. Trimming removed 0 bases at V and 2 bases at J, with 6 bases between. This CDR3 is 15 amino acids long. Germline assignment: CDR1 SGHNT and CDR2 YYREEE (reference sequence).